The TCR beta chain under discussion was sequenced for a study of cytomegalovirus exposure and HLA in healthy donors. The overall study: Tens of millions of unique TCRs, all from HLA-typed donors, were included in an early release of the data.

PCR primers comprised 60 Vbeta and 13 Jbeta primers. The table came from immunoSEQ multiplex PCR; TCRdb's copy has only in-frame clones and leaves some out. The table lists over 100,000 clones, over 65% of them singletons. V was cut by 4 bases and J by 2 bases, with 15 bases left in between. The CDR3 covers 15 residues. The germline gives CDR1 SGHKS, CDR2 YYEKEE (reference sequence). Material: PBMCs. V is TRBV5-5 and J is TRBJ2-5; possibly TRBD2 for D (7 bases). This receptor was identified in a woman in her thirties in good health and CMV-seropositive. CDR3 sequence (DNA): TGTGCCAGCAGCCCTCGGGGGGCAAGTCAAGAGACCCAGTACTTC. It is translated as CASSPRGASQETQYF. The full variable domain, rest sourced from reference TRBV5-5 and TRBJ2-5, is DAGVTQSPTHLIKTRGQQVTLRCSPISGHKSVSWYQQVLGQGPQFIFQYYEKEERGRGNFPDRFSARQFPNYSSELNVNALLLGDSALYLCASSPRGASQETQYFGPGTRLLVL.